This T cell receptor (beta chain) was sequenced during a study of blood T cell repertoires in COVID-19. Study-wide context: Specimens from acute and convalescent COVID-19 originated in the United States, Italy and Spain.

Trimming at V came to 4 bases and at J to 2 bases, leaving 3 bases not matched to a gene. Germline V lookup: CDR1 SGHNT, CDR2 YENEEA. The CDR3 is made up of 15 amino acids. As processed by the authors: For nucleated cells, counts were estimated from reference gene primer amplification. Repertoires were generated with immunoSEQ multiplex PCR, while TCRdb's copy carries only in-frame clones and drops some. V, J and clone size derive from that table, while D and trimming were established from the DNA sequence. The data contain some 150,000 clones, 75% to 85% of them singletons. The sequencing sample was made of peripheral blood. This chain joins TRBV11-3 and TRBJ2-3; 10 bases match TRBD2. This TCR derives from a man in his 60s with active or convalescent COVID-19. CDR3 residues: CASSSGTSVTDTQYF. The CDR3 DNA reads TGTGCCAGCAGCTCCGGGACTAGCGTCACAGATACGCAGTATTTT.